These T cell receptor beta chains were read from a single sample in a study of blood T cells in healthy people across ages. One entry per CDR3 protein, called by TCRdb with MiXCR from the 5' RACE reads. This sample has 780,000 or so distinct CDR3 sequences; around a quarter occur once, and the top ten carry roughly 3.8%. The same sample was also studied in work on T cells of mothers and their children.

Material: blood. The source of these receptors is a boy aged 5-17 years in good health. Each CDR3 is given with its conserved first and last residue. The D gene is left open where the match is weak. Size is omitted from some rows. Given values are once, few, many or a class for expanded clones.

D,size,V,J,CDR3,DNA
.,.,TRBV27,TRBJ1-5,CASSSFPDSRYSNQPQHF,TGTGCCAGCAGTTCCTTCCCGGACAGCCGCTATAGCAATCAGCCCCAGCATTTT
.,few,TRBV11-2,TRBJ2-7,CASSLVPGDRRFVIYEQYF,TGTGCCAGCAGCTTAGTTCCGGGGGATAGGCGGTTCGTAATTTACGAGCAGTATTTC
.,.,TRBV4-1,TRBJ2-3,CASSQEEFGADTQYF,TGCGCCAGCAGCCAAGAGGAGTTTGGAGCGGATACGCAGTATTTT
.,.,TRBV18,TRBJ1-1,CASSPMGTGQLF,TGTGCCAGCTCACCAATGGGTACGGGGCAGCTCTTT
.,.,TRBV7-9,TRBJ1-1,CASSLAVVGDLALATEAFF,TGTGCCAGCAGCTTAGCTGTGGTGGGGGATCTTGCTCTGGCCACTGAAGCTTTCTTT
TRBD2,few,TRBV7-2,TRBJ2-5,CASSSPSGGGDQETQYF,TGTGCCAGCAGCTCCCCATCGGGCGGGGGTGACCAAGAGACCCAGTACTTC
TRBD1,.,TRBV6-2/TRBV6-3,TRBJ2-1,CASSYSRDRLGHEQFF,TGTGCCAGCAGTTATTCCCGGGACAGACTTGGCCATGAGCAGTTCTTC
.,.,TRBV7-2,TRBJ2-2,CASSFPAASSINTGELFF,TGTGCCAGCAGCTTCCCTGCAGCTTCCTCCATTAACACCGGGGAGCTGTTTTTT
.,few,TRBV7-2,TRBJ2-1,CASSLGSVGSYNEQFF,TGTGCCAGCAGCCTCGGAAGCGTGGGCTCCTACAATGAGCAGTTCTTC
.,few,TRBV29-1,TRBJ2-3,CSTQGQFTDTQYF,TGCAGCACCCAAGGACAGTTCACAGATACGCAGTATTTT
.,.,TRBV5-1,TRBJ1-6,CASSFTGTEESPLHF,TGCGCCAGCAGTTTCACAGGTACGGAAGAATCACCCCTCCACTTT
.,few,TRBV24-1,TRBJ2-2,CATQQVNAGGLFF,TGTGCCACACAACAGGTTAACGCCGGGGGGCTGTTTTTT
.,few,TRBV28,TRBJ2-5,CASAYLTGPGPSQETQYF,TGTGCCAGCGCCTACCTCACAGGTCCCGGGCCTTCCCAAGAGACCCAGTACTTC
TRBD1,.,TRBV5-6,TRBJ1-4,CASSWGQAEEKLFF,TGTGCCAGCAGCTGGGGACAGGCTGAGGAAAAACTGTTTTTT
TRBD1,.,TRBV27,TRBJ1-2,CASSRGQAYGYTF,TGTGCCAGCAGTAGGGGACAGGCCTATGGCTACACCTTC
.,few,TRBV7-2,TRBJ1-1,CASSLVEGVNTEAFF,TGTGCCAGCAGCTTAGTCGAGGGGGTGAACACTGAAGCTTTCTTT
.,few,TRBV5-1,TRBJ1-2,CASSREGKGYTF,TGCGCCAGCAGCCGGGAAGGGAAAGGCTACACCTTC
.,.,TRBV6-2/TRBV6-3,TRBJ1-1,CASSYNFFIEAFF,TGTGCCAGCAGCTACAATTTTTTTATTGAAGCTTTCTTT
.,.,TRBV29-1,TRBJ2-2,CSVGFANTGELFF,TGCAGCGTCGGATTCGCGAACACCGGGGAGCTGTTTTTT
.,.,TRBV28,TRBJ1-4,CASSDTRHSTNEKLFF,TGTGCCAGCAGTGACACGCGACATTCAACTAATGAAAAACTGTTTTTT
TRBD2,.,TRBV7-2,TRBJ2-1,CASSPQLGSGGGEQFF,TGTGCCAGCAGCCCCCAGTTAGGGAGCGGGGGCGGTGAGCAGTTCTTC
TRBD2,few,TRBV19,TRBJ2-1,CASSILAGEQFF,TGTGCCAGCAGCATTCTAGCGGGTGAGCAGTTCTTC
.,.,TRBV5-1,TRBJ2-3,CASSLGPEDTQYF,TGCGCCAGCAGCTTAGGCCCAGAAGATACGCAGTATTTT
TRBD1,.,TRBV7-2,TRBJ2-7,CASSYKTGGINEQYF,TGTGCCAGCAGCTACAAGACAGGGGGGATAAACGAGCAGTACTTC
.,.,TRBV4-1,TRBJ1-2,CASSQVGGGGYTF,TGCGCCAGCAGCCAAGTCGGCGGCGGGGGCTACACCTTC
.,.,TRBV6-5,TRBJ2-3,CASSYSVPRLASADTQYF,TGTGCCAGCAGTTACTCGGTCCCTAGGCTAGCGTCTGCAGATACGCAGTATTTT
.,few,TRBV7-2,TRBJ2-7,CASSSGTPSYEQYF,TGTGCCAGCAGCTCTGGGACTCCATCTTACGAGCAGTACTTC